A single sample gave rise to the 10 T cell receptor beta chains below, sequenced in a study of CD8 T cells in ankylosing spondylitis. Using its own MiXCR run on the 5' RACE reads, TCRdb lists one record per CDR3 protein. Altogether 250,000 to 400,000 distinct CDR3 sequences are present, roughly 10% being singletons, with the ten largest covering 9.1%. The sample consisted of blood, either unsorted or a sorted T cell fraction (not recorded which). Source of these receptors: a female donor with ankylosing spondylitis or in good health (not recorded which).

This clonotype was recorded at least ten times. The J gene is TRBJ2-7, the V gene TRBV5-1; 10 nucleotides align to TRBD2. The CDR3 extends over 15 amino acids. V dropped 6 bases and J dropped 3; count of bases not matched to a gene: 9. Looked up from germline, CDR1 is SGHRS and CDR2 is YFSETQ. CDR3 region: CASTPGLAKSYEQYF. The CDR3 bases are TGCGCCAGCACTCCGGGACTAGCGAAGAGCTACGAGCAGTACTTC.

DNA of the CDR3: TGTGCCAGCAGCTTCCCCGGGACTAGTTCCATGGGCGAGCAGTACTTC. As protein: CASSFPGTSSMGEQYF. The chain recombines TRBV7-9 with TRBJ2-7, with 8 bases aligning to TRBD2. The germline V gene encodes CDR1 SEHNR and CDR2 FQNEAQ (reference sequence). The CDR3 runs 16 residues. The V gene end was trimmed by 3 bases and the J gene end by 6 bases; junction bases not matched to a gene: 13.

This clonotype has a count of ten or more. The chain has TRBV11-2 and TRBJ1-3; 7 positions agree with TRBD1. CDR1 and CDR2 (germline): SGHAT, FQNNGV. Germline trimming cut 5 bases from V and 3 bases from J; bases unmatched to any gene: 16. The CDR3 covers 18 residues. The CDR3, as DNA: TGTGCCAGCAGCCTGGGGGGACAGTTGGTTCCACGTGGAAACACCATATATTTT. Translation: CASSLGGQLVPRGNTIYF. Together with reference TRBV11-2 and TRBJ1-3, the CDR3 gives the full variable domain: EAGVAQSPRYKIIEKRQSVAFWCNPISGHATLYWYQQILGQGPKLLIQFQNNGVVDDSQLPKDRFSAERLKGVDSTLKIQPAKLEDSAVYLCASSLGGQLVPRGNTIYFGEGSWLTVV.

This clonotype was observed many times. This sequence joins TRBV5-1 and TRBJ2-3; D possibly corresponds to TRBD2 (5 bases). The CDR3 runs to 14 residues. Germline CDR1 reads SGHRS; CDR2 reads YFSETQ. V dropped 3 bases and J dropped 2 bases, with 10 bases sitting between them. In DNA form, the CDR3 reads TGCGCCAGCAGCTGGAAGGACTTCACAGATACGCAGTATTTT. Amino acid sequence: CASSWKDFTDTQYF.

The sample holds a few counts of this clonotype. The chain has TRBV20-1 and TRBJ2-1; maybe TRBD2 (5 bases). Trimming pared 6 bases from V and 6 bases from J, leaving 12 bases between. CDR3 size: 12 residues. Germline values: CDR1 DFQATT, CDR2 SNEGSKA (reference sequence). CDR3: CSAPTEGNEQFF. The DNA of the CDR3 is TGCAGTGCCCCTACAGAGGGCAATGAGCAGTTCTTC.

This clonotype was seen repeatedly, ten times or more. The CDR3 spells CSAREDRGRDTQYF. The CDR3 coding sequence is TGCAGTGCTAGAGAGGACAGGGGGCGCGATACGCAGTATTTT. This rearrangement joins TRBV20-1 to TRBJ2-3; TRBD1 matches at 11 bases. The CDR3 totals 14 residues. The germline gives CDR1 DFQATT, CDR2 SNEGSKA (reference sequence). The V and J ends lost 0 bases and 6 bases, in that order; junction bases with no gene match: 2.

This clonotype was recorded many times. The CDR3 coding sequence is TGCAGTGCAACCAGCGGGTCGGGCTACAATGAGCAGTTCTTC. Translation gives CSATSGSGYNEQFF. The chain is built from TRBV20-1 and TRBJ2-1; TRBD2 is a possible D gene (6 bases). V lost 6 bases and J 3 bases, leaving 15 bases between the germline ends. CDR3 length equals 14 residues. Germline lookup yields CDR1 DFQATT and CDR2 SNEGSKA (reference sequence).

This clonotype was counted between two and nine times. J is TRBJ1-6 and V is TRBV5-4; the D is unclear. Between the trimmed V and J ends, which lost 0 bases and 1 base, there was a span of 5 bases. CDR3 length: 15 amino acids. The germline V gene has CDR1 SGHNT and CDR2 YYREEE (reference sequence). The CDR3 coding sequence is TGTGCCAGCAGCTTGGGTGATTCCTATAATTCACCCCTCCACTTT. Encoded protein: CASSLGDSYNSPLHF. Full variable domain (rest looked up from reference TRBV5-4 and TRBJ1-6): ETGVTQSPTHLIKTRGQQVTLRCSSQSGHNTVSWYQQALGQGPQFIFQYYREEENGRGNFPPRFSGLQFPNYSSELNVNALELDDSALYLCASSLGDSYNSPLHFGNGTRLTVT.

This clonotype has a count of ten or more. The chain uses TRBV11-2 and TRBJ2-3, with 9 bases aligning to TRBD2. V lost 6 bases, J lost 5 bases, and 12 bases stayed unmatched. Germline V gene data show CDR1 as SGHAT and CDR2 as FQNNGV. The CDR3 extends over 16 amino acids. CDR3 protein: CASSLGSSGGLDTQYF. CDR3 DNA: TGTGCCAGCAGTTTGGGCTCGAGCGGGGGGTTAGATACGCAGTATTTT.

In this sample, this clonotype turned up a few times. The chain uses TRBV7-8 and TRBJ2-1, with no clear D. Germline lookup yields CDR1 SGHVS and CDR2 FQNEAQ. This CDR3 is built from 12 residues. V lost 2 bases to trimming and J lost 11 bases, with 10 bases between them. The CDR3 DNA sequence: TGTGCCAGCAGCTTATACCAGAATCAGCAGTTCTTC. This translates into CASSLYQNQQFF. The entire variable domain, with the rest obtained from reference TRBV7-8 and TRBJ2-1, is as follows: GAGVSQSPRYKVAKRGQDVALRCDPISGHVSLFWYQQALGQGPEFLTYFQNEAQLDKSGLPSDRFFAERPEGSVSTLKIQRTQQEDSAVYLCASSLYQNQQFFGPGTRLTVL.